The 21 T cell receptor beta chains below come from one sample, sequenced in a study of cytomegalovirus exposure and HLA in healthy donors. Researchers ran the PCR with 60 Vbeta and 13 Jbeta primers. Assay: immunoSEQ multiplex PCR; the TCRdb copy retains only in-frame clones and omits some. The sample has roughly 150,000 clones; roughly 85% are singletons. Sequenced material: PBMCs. All receptors come from a man between 18 and 35 years old in good health and CMV-seropositive.

CDR3 sequence: CASRRQGANTGELFF. The CDR3, as DNA: TGTGCCAGCAGGCGGCAGGGGGCGAACACCGGGGAGCTGTTTTTT. The chain has TRBV6-1 and TRBJ2-2; 7 nucleotides line up with TRBD1. J was trimmed by 0 bases and V by 6 bases; bases with no gene match: 4. From germline, CDR1 is MNHNS and CDR2 SASEGT. This CDR3 comprises 15 residues.

This chain uses TRBV4-3 with TRBJ2-1, with 13 nucleotides matching TRBD2. V lost 0 bases to trimming and J lost 7 bases; unmatched junction nucleotides: 9. The length of the CDR3 is 18 residues. Per the germline V gene, CDR1 is LGHNA and CDR2 is YSLEER. The CDR3 protein is CASSQERGLAGFLNEQFF. CDR3 DNA: TGCGCCAGCAGCCAAGAAAGGGGACTAGCGGGGTTCCTAAATGAGCAGTTCTTC.

This clone was seen a handful of times. This rearrangement joins TRBV10-3 to TRBJ2-2, with a weak D call TRBD2 (7 bases). Germline CDR1 is ENHRY and CDR2 is SYGVKD. The CDR3 is 15 residues long. Trimming left V 2 bases short and J 5 bases short, with 12 bases between. The CDR3 region has the DNA TGTGCCATCAGTGAGGCGGGGGCGTGGACCGGGGAGCTGTTTTTT. Amino acids: CAISEAGAWTGELFF.

This clone is a singleton in its sample. The J gene is TRBJ2-1, the V gene TRBV7-9, with 11 bases aligning to TRBD2. This CDR3 has 15 residues. Germline CDR1 and CDR2: SEHNR and FQNEAQ (reference sequence). J lost 9 bases, V lost 1 base, and 5 bases had no gene match. The chain's CDR3 is CASSLDLAGGGEQFF. The DNA of the CDR3 is TGTGCCAGCAGCTTAGATCTAGCGGGAGGCGGTGAGCAGTTCTTC.

This chain uses TRBV7-2 with TRBJ1-3; a weak D match, TRBD1 (6 bases). The length of the CDR3 is 16 residues. Germline CDR1 is SGHTA and CDR2 is FQGNSA. V was cut by 3 bases and J by 4 bases, with 16 bases left in between. This CDR3 is CASSFGQLAVGNTIYF. The CDR3 nucleotides read TGTGCCAGCAGCTTTGGACAGCTCGCCGTAGGAAACACCATATATTTT.

The V gene is TRBV30, the J gene TRBJ2-1; weak D call: TRBD1 (6 bases). V was shortened by 5 bases and J by 9 bases, with 14 bases between the two germline ends. Germline CDR1 GTSNPN, CDR2 SVGIG (reference sequence). CDR3 length: 12 amino acids. CDR3 bases: TGTGCCTGGGGAGGACAGTCAGGTGAGCAGTTCTTC. This codes for CAWGGQSGEQFF.

The sample holds one count of this clone. The chain recombines TRBV15 with TRBJ2-7; TRBD1 matches 9 bases. The V gene end was trimmed by 1 base and the J gene end by 2 bases; junction bases not matched to a gene: 3. Germline-derived CDR1 and CDR2 are LNHNV and YYDKDF (reference sequence). This CDR3 is built from 15 residues. CDR3 residues: CATSRGQGGTYEQYF. CDR3 nucleotide sequence: TGTGCCACCAGCAGAGGACAGGGGGGGACCTACGAGCAGTACTTC.

The rearrangement links TRBV2 to TRBJ1-1, with D unclear. The CDR3 runs to 13 residues. Looked up from germline, CDR1 is SNHLY and CDR2 is FYNNEI. The V end was cut by 4 bases, the J end by 5 bases, with 11 bases between. The CDR3 loop reads CASSGLVPTEAFF. The DNA for the CDR3 is TGTGCCAGCAGTGGACTCGTACCGACTGAAGCTTTCTTT.

This clone appeared once. The chain is built from TRBV28 and TRBJ2-5; TRBD1 matches at 8 bases. Gene TRBJ2-7 matches the end of the DNA better, so the J call may be wrong. CDR1 is MDHEN and CDR2 is SYDVKM in the germline V gene. The CDR3 has 15 amino acids. CDR3 nucleotides: TGTGCCAGCAGTTTATCTCCGGGACAGGCCTACGAGCAGTACTTC. Amino acid sequence: CASSLSPGQAYEQYF.

This clone occurred once. This chain joins TRBV15 and TRBJ2-7; D is ambiguous. The germline V and J ends were trimmed by 1 base and 4 bases, with 20 bases remaining between them. Germline assignment: CDR1 LNHNV and CDR2 YYDKDF (reference sequence). The length of the CDR3 is 17 residues. CDR3 in DNA: TGTGCCACCAGCAGAGGCCCGGTTCGGCAGGATCCATACGAGCAGTACTTC. As protein: CATSRGPVRQDPYEQYF.

As DNA, the CDR3 is TGTGCCAGCAGCTTGGAGGCTGGGGGGGCTAGCACAGATACGCAGTATTTT. Its protein is CASSLEAGGASTDTQYF. The chain couples TRBV5-4 to TRBJ2-3, with D tentatively TRBD2 (7 bases). The CDR3 contains 17 residues. Germline V gene lookup returns CDR1 SGHNT and CDR2 YYREEE (reference sequence). The V gene lost 0 bases and the J gene lost 0 bases, with 14 bases spanning the gap.

This clone was seen only once. The rearrangement links TRBV5-1 to TRBJ1-1; D unclear. V was clipped by 1 base and J by 1 base, with 5 bases between them. Germline V lookup: CDR1 SGHRS, CDR2 YFSETQ. This CDR3 has 13 amino acids. CDR3 in DNA: TGCGCCAGCAGCTTGTCTCCGAACACTGAAGCTTTCTTT. It specifies CASSLSPNTEAFF. Full variable domain (remainder filled in from reference TRBV5-1 and TRBJ1-1): KAGVTQTPRYLIKTRGQQVTLSCSPISGHRSVSWYQQTPGQGLQFLFEYFSETQRNKGNFPGRFSGRQFSNSRSEMNVSTLELGDSALYLCASSLSPNTEAFFGQGTRLTVV.

The J gene is TRBJ1-2, the V gene TRBV5-4; TRBD1 agrees at 12 bases. Per the germline V gene, CDR1 is SGHNT and CDR2 is YYREEE (reference sequence). This CDR3 has 17 residues. After removal of 0 bases from V and 5 bases from J, the junction contained 8 bases not matched to a gene. CDR3 amino acids: CASSLGGQGAPPYGYTF. The DNA for the CDR3 is TGTGCCAGCAGCTTGGGGGGACAGGGGGCACCCCCATATGGCTACACCTTC.

The rearrangement links TRBV7-9 to TRBJ2-1; perhaps TRBD2 as D (5 bases). Trimming shortened V by 6 bases and J by 6 bases, and 15 bases separated the two germline ends. The CDR3 runs 14 residues. Germline values: CDR1 SEHNR, CDR2 FQNEAQ (reference sequence). CDR3 in amino acids: CASRREYGSNEQFF. In DNA form, the CDR3 reads TGTGCCAGCAGGAGGGAGTACGGATCCAATGAGCAGTTCTTC.

The rearrangement uses TRBV5-1 and TRBJ2-5; D unresolved. CDR3 size: 13 residues. V gave up 6 bases and J gave up 3 bases, with 12 bases separating them. Germline loops: CDR1 SGHRS, CDR2 YFSETQ. Here the CDR3 reads CASIPLREETQYF. CDR3 nucleotide sequence: TGCGCCAGCATCCCCTTGCGTGAAGAGACCCAGTACTTC.

This rearrangement joins TRBV7-8 to TRBJ2-7; D is unclear. V lost 2 bases and J 2 bases, leaving 7 bases between the germline ends. CDR3 length: 13 residues. Per germline, CDR1 SGHVS and CDR2 FQNEAQ. The DNA of the CDR3 is TGTGCCAGCAGCTTAACTGAGGCCTACGAGCAGTACTTC. Residues: CASSLTEAYEQYF.

The genes are TRBV12-5 and TRBJ1-2, with 9 bases fitting TRBD1. The germline CDR1 and CDR2 sequences are LGHNT and FRNRAP. V shed 4 bases and J 4 bases; nucleotides not matched to a gene: 13. This CDR3 has 17 residues. CDR3 nucleotides: TGTGCTAGTGGTTGGGCGACAGGGGGAGGGAGTATCTATGGCTACACCTTC. This encodes CASGWATGGGSIYGYTF.

This clone was recorded only once. The chain links TRBV7-6 to TRBJ2-1; D uncertain. Per the germline V gene, CDR1 is SGHVS and CDR2 is FNYEAQ. The CDR3 sequence is 13 residues long. Trimming removed 1 base from V and 4 bases from J, with 5 bases in between. CDR3 protein: CASSLVTYNEQFF. DNA for the CDR3: TGTGCCAGCAGCTTAGTGACATACAATGAGCAGTTCTTC.

This clone was picked up a small number of times. The chain carries TRBV7-2 and TRBJ2-1, with D perhaps TRBD1 (5 bases). There are 16 residues in the CDR3. V was shortened by 3 bases and J by 4 bases, with 16 bases between the two germline ends. Germline assignment: CDR1 SGHTA and CDR2 FQGNSA. CDR3 sequence: CASSLGPVVLYNEQFF. Here the CDR3 DNA reads TGTGCCAGCAGCTTGGGGCCAGTAGTTTTATACAATGAGCAGTTCTTC.

Only a few counts were recorded for this clone. The rearrangement uses TRBV28 and TRBJ2-7; D might be TRBD1 (6 bases). Germline-derived CDR1 and CDR2 are MDHEN and SYDVKM. The CDR3 sequence is 14 residues long. V was cut by 2 bases and J by 5 bases, with 13 bases left in between. The chain's CDR3 is CASSLPASGDEQYF. The CDR3 DNA is TGTGCCAGCAGTTTACCCGCGTCAGGGGACGAGCAGTACTTC.

CDR3 amino acids: CASSLTSFNEQFF. Here the CDR3 DNA reads TGTGCCAGCAGCTTAACTAGCTTCAATGAGCAGTTCTTC. The chain combines TRBV13 with TRBJ2-1; weak D call: TRBD2 (6 bases). Deletions cut 2 bases from V and 6 bases from J, with 8 bases between. This CDR3 is 13 amino acids long. The germline V gene has CDR1 PRHDT and CDR2 FYEKMQ (reference sequence).